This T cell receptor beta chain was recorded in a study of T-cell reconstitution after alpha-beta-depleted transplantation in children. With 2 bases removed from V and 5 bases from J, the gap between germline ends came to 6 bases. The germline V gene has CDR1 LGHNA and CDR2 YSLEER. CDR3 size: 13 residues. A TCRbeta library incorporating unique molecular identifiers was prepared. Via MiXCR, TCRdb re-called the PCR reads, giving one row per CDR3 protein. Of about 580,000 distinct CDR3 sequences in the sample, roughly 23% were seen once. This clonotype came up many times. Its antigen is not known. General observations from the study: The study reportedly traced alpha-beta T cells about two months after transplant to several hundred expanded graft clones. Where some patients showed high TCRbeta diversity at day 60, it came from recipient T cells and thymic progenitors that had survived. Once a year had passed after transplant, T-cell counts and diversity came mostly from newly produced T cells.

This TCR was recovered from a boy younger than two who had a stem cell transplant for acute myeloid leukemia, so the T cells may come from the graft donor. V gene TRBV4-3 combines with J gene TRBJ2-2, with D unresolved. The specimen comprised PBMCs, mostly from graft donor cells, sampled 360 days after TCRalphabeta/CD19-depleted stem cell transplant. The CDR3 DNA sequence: TGCGCCAGCAGCCAACGGCGTACCGGGGAGCTGTTTTTT. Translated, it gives CASSQRRTGELFF.